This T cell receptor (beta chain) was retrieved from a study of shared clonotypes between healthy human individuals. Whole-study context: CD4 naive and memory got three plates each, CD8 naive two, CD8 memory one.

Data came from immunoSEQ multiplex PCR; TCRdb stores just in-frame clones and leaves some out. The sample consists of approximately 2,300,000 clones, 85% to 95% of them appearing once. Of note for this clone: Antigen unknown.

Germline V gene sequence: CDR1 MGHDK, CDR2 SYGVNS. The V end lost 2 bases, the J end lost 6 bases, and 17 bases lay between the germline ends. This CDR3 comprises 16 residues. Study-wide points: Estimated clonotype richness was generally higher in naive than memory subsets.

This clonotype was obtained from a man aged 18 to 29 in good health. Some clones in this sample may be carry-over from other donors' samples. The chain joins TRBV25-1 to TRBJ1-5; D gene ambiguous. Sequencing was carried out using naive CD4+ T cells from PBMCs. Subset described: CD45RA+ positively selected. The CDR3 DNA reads TGTGCCAGCAGTGAACGAAGTGATGGAAACGCTCAGCCCCAGCATTTT. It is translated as CASSERSDGNAQPQHF.